This T cell receptor beta chain was found in a study of CD8+ T cells in alopecia areata. Study summary: Treated patients took oral tofacitinib at 5 to 10 mg twice daily. Tofacitinib treatment spanned 6 to 18 months, with 6 months off drug afterward.

The CDR3 is 15 residues long. The germline gives CDR1 MGHRA, CDR2 YSYEKL. V was trimmed by 5 bases and J by 1 base, leaving 11 bases between them. This clone has only a few counts. Its target is unknown. Treatment specified: oral pan-JAK inhibitor, 5-10 mg twice daily. General observations from the study: Scalp samples also yield sequences from resident alphabeta T cells of normal skin.

RNA was extracted and reverse transcribed into cDNA as the sequencing template. Produced via immunoSEQ multiplex PCR; TCRdb's table is partial and in-frame only. The sample shows 150,000 to 200,000 clones, 51% of them seen only once. The rearrangement links TRBV4-1 to TRBJ2-2; D is unresolved. This TCR came from a human donor with alopecia areata. Sequenced here: CD8+ T cells sorted from blood, sampled at approximately week 52, from a patient treated with tofacitinib. This CDR3 is CASSARTENTGELFF. Written as DNA, the CDR3 is TGCGCCAGCAGCGCGAGGACGGAGAACACCGGGGAGCTGTTTTTT.